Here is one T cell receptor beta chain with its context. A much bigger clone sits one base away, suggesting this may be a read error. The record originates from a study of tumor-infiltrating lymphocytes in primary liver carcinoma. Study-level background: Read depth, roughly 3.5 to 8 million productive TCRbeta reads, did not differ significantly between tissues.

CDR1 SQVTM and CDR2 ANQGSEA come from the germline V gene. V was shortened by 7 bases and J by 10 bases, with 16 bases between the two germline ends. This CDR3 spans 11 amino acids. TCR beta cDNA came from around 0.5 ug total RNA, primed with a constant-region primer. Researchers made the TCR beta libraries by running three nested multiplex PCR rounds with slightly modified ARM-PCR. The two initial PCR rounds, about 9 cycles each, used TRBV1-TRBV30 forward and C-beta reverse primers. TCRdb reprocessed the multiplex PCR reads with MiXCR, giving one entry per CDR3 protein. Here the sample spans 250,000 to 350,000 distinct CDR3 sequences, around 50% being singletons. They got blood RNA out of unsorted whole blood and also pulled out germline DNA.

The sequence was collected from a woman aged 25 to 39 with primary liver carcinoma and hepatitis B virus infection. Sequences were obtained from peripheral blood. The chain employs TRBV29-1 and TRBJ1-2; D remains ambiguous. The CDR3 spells CSAPLTGFYTF. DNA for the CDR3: TGCAGCGCCCCATTGACGGGGTTCTACACCTTC.